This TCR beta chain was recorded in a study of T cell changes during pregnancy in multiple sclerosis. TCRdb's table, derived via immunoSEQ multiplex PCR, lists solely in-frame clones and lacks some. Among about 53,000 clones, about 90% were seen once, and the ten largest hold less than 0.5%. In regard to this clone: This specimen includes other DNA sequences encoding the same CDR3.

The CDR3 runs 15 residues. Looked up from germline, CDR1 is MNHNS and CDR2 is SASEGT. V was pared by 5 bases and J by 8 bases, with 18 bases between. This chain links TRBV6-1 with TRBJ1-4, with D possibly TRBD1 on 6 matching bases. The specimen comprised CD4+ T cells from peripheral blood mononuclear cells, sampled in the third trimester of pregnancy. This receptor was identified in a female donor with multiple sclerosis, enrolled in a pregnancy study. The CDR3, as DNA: TGTGCCAGCAGTATTAACAGGGACCCTCTCGAAAAACTGTTTTTT. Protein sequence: CASSINRDPLEKLFF.